This T cell receptor (beta chain) was sequenced during a study of blood T cell repertoires in COVID-19. Study-wide background: Some COVID-19 samples were acute and others convalescent; all came from the United States, Italy and Spain. In each case, the material was cDNA or gDNA derived from T cells, B-cell-depleted T cells, or PBMCs.

In germline, CDR1 is LNHDA, CDR2 SQIVND (reference sequence). The CDR3 loop spans 14 amino acids. V lost 2 bases, J lost 9 bases, and 14 bases lay in between. The authors' processing: Estimation of nucleated cell counts relied on the amplification of reference gene primers. Sequenced by immunoSEQ multiplex PCR; TCRdb stores in-frame clones only, minus some. From that table come the V and J calls and clone size; the DNA was used to work out D and trimming. The sample lists more than 200,000 clones, approximately 79% seen once, with approximately 4% in the top ten. Material for sequencing was peripheral blood. The chain couples TRBV19 to TRBJ1-5; maybe TRBD1 (5 bases). The clonotype was recovered from a woman aged 40 to 50 with active or convalescent COVID-19. The CDR3 sequence: CASSIFGQGGPQHF. CDR3 DNA: TGTGCCAGTAGTATATTCGGGCAGGGAGGGCCCCAGCATTTT.